A single sample is the source of the 27 T cell receptor beta chains below, sequenced in a study of T cell clones after liver transplantation. Their antigens remain unidentified. Alloreactive TCRbeta sequences came from sequencing proliferating CFSE-low cells in the MLR. Assay: immunoSEQ multiplex PCR; the TCRdb copy retains only in-frame clones and omits some. Altogether about 4,800 clones are present, under 50% being singletons, with the ten largest covering 10% to 15%. The specimen sequenced was CD4+ T cells from cultured PBMCs. These receptors were obtained from a human patient who received a liver transplant. Some T cells may have originated in the graft donor.

There are a few counts of this clone. The rearrangement joins TRBV18 to TRBJ1-1; D gene uncertain. From germline, CDR1 is KGHSH and CDR2 LQKENI. Trimming cost V 2 bases and J 5 bases, with 12 bases left between them. The length of the CDR3 is 14 residues. The CDR3 nucleotides read TGTGCCAGCTCACCAACGGGGTGGGATACTGAAGCTTTCTTT. Protein sequence: CASSPTGWDTEAFF.

The V call is TRBV6-5, the J call TRBJ2-7; D is ambiguous. The CDR3 sequence is 13 residues long. Trimming took off 6 bases at V and 2 bases at J, with 11 bases between the two ends. Germline-derived CDR1 and CDR2 are MNHEY and SVGAGI. CDR3 DNA: TGTGCCAGCAGACTTGACGGTGCCTACGAGCAGTACTTC. Its translation: CASRLDGAYEQYF.

This clone occurred a few times. The gene calls are TRBV6-6 and TRBJ1-4, with D maybe TRBD1 (5 bases). Germline V gives CDR1 MNHNY, CDR2 SVGAGI (reference sequence). Trimming removed 5 bases at V and 8 bases at J, with 21 bases between. The CDR3 consists of 16 residues. The CDR3 bases are TGTGCCAGCAGTCCCGAAGAGGGGCCCCACGGGGAAAAACTGTTTTTT. Translated: CASSPEEGPHGEKLFF.

This clone was detected a few times. The chain couples TRBV9 to TRBJ2-3; the match to TRBD2 covers 9 bases. V lost 4 bases and J lost 6; bases outside the gene matches: 9. CDR1 and CDR2 from the germline V gene are SGDLS and YYNGEE. The CDR3 runs to 15 residues. CDR3 in DNA: TGTGCCAGCAGCCCCCGACGGACTAGCGAGGATACGCAGTATTTT. This translates into CASSPRRTSEDTQYF.

The chain links TRBV5-1 to TRBJ2-1; D is possibly TRBD1 (6 bases). CDR1 is SGHRS and CDR2 is YFSETQ in the germline V gene. The CDR3 spans 16 residues. V was cut by 0 bases and J by 4 bases, with 14 bases left in between. The CDR3 is CASSLEQGIGYNEQFF. DNA of the CDR3: TGCGCCAGCAGCTTGGAACAGGGAATTGGTTACAATGAGCAGTTCTTC.

This clone was observed a few times. The chain has TRBV6-5 and TRBJ2-2; D is perhaps TRBD2 (6 bases). The V end was cut by 7 bases, the J end by 4 bases, with 10 bases between. The CDR3 totals 13 residues. CDR1 and CDR2 (germline): MNHEY, SVGAGI. CDR3 residues: CASTPGGTGELFF. The CDR3 bases are TGTGCCAGCACCCCCGGGGGCACCGGGGAGCTGTTTTTT.

Concerning this clone itself: This may arise from a read error, as a much more abundant clone is one base away. The chain uses TRBV5-6 and TRBJ2-6; TRBD1 aligns across 8 bases. The germline CDR1 and CDR2 sequences are SGHDT and YYEEEE. After removal of 3 bases from V and 0 bases from J, the junction contained 11 bases not matched to a gene. There are 19 residues in the CDR3. DNA for the CDR3: TGTGCCAGCAGCTCGGGCCCCGGGACAGGCCTCTCTGGGGCCAACGTCCTGACTTTC. It codes for CASSSGPGTGLSGANVLTF.

V usage is TRBV2 and J usage is TRBJ2-1, with TRBD1 matching 10 bases. Looked up from germline, CDR1 is SNHLY and CDR2 is FYNNEI. This CDR3 is 18 amino acids long. Losses at the gene ends were 6 bases for V and 7 bases for J; bases not matched to a gene: 18. The CDR3 region is CASSVSSGTGEEGNEQFF. In nucleotides, the CDR3 is TGTGCCAGCAGCGTCTCATCCGGGACAGGGGAAGAAGGGAATGAGCAGTTCTTC.

V usage is TRBV7-2 and J usage is TRBJ2-5; 7 bases map to TRBD1. The CDR3 is 15 residues long. Germline CDR1 and CDR2: SGHTA and FQGNSA. Germline trimming cut 8 bases from V and 2 bases from J; bases unmatched to any gene: 11. CDR3 nucleotide sequence: TGTGCCAGCGGTTTAGGGACAGCGAGACAAGAGACCCAGTACTTC. Encoded protein: CASGLGTARQETQYF.

V and J are TRBV28 and TRBJ2-1; D is possibly TRBD1 (6 bases). CDR1 and CDR2 (germline): MDHEN, SYDVKM. The CDR3 consists of 14 residues. Trimming pared 3 bases from V and 6 bases from J, leaving 12 bases between. DNA of the CDR3: TGTGCCAGCAGTTTTGGGGGCGGAGTCAATGAGCAGTTCTTC. The encoded protein is CASSFGGGVNEQFF.

In this sample, this clone is medium-sized. V usage is TRBV11-2 and J usage is TRBJ2-4; a possible D gene is TRBD1 (5 bases). The V end was cut by 0 bases, the J end by 10 bases, with 10 bases between. This CDR3 comprises 13 residues. Germline lookup yields CDR1 SGHAT and CDR2 FQNNGV. The CDR3 DNA is TGTGCCAGCAGCTTAGACAGGGCCCAAATTCAGTACTTC. Its protein product is CASSLDRAQIQYF.

This clone was seen a few times. The chain combines TRBV9 with TRBJ2-2; D gene ambiguous. The germline gives CDR1 SGDLS, CDR2 YYNGEE. The CDR3 consists of 14 residues. V was shortened by 0 bases and J by 3 bases, with 6 bases between the two germline ends. CDR3 residues: CASSVEPDTGELFF. CDR3 nucleotide sequence: TGTGCCAGCAGCGTAGAACCCGACACCGGGGAGCTGTTTTTT.

The chain is built from TRBV18 and TRBJ2-1; 7 positions match TRBD1. Germline CDR1 reads KGHSH; CDR2 reads LQKENI. This CDR3 is built from 17 residues. Germline trimming cut 3 bases from V and 4 bases from J; bases unmatched to any gene: 12. The CDR3 loop reads CASSPQTPGQKYNEQFF. DNA of the CDR3: TGTGCCAGCTCACCCCAAACACCGGGACAGAAGTACAATGAGCAGTTCTTC.

In this sample, this clone turned up a few times. The chain links TRBV21-1 to TRBJ2-7; TRBD2 was called by the table and not checked on the DNA. TRBV21-1 is reported as a pseudogene. This CDR3 region has 18 residues. The CDR3 reads CASSKVGLAGESPYEQYF. CDR3 DNA: TGTGCCAGCAGCAAAGTAGGACTAGCGGGAGAAAGCCCCTACGAGCAGTACTTC.

The chain employs TRBV28 and TRBJ1-5; TRBD1 aligns across 12 bases. The CDR3 covers 16 residues. The V segment lost 5 bases and the J segment 2 bases; nucleotides outside the gene matches: 4. CDR1 MDHEN and CDR2 SYDVKM come from the germline V gene. The CDR3 coding sequence is TGTGCCAGCAGTCACGGGACAGGGGGCGGCAATCAGCCCCAGCATTTT. Protein product: CASSHGTGGGNQPQHF.

The rearrangement uses TRBV5-1 and TRBJ2-1; 7 nucleotides line up with TRBD2. CDR3 length: 14 residues. V lost 3 bases, J lost 12 bases, and 12 bases stayed unmatched. Per germline, CDR1 SGHRS and CDR2 YFSETQ. The CDR3 spells CASSWLAVGEGQFF. CDR3 coding DNA: TGCGCCAGCAGCTGGCTAGCGGTTGGAGAAGGGCAGTTCTTC.

The chain recombines TRBV6-8 with TRBJ1-2; 8 bases are a match to TRBD1. Germline assignment: CDR1 MNHGY and CDR2 SAAAGT. Trimming cost V 6 bases and J 6 bases; bases outside gene matches: 0. The CDR3 runs 11 residues. In nucleotides, the CDR3 is TGTGCCAGCAGACAGGGGGATGGCTACACCTTC. Translated: CASRQGDGYTF.

The genes are TRBV7-2 and TRBJ1-1, with unresolved D. Germline assignment: CDR1 SGHTA and CDR2 FQGNSA. With 3 bases removed from V and 4 bases from J, the gap between germline ends came to 9 bases. CDR3 length: 13 residues. The CDR3 protein is CASSFSDFTEAFF. In DNA form, the CDR3 reads TGTGCCAGCAGCTTCAGCGATTTCACTGAAGCTTTCTTT.

The chain joins TRBV7-8 to TRBJ2-7; D ambiguous. Trimming took 1 base from V and 1 from J, leaving 5 bases between them. CDR3 length: 13 amino acids. Germline V gene sequence: CDR1 SGHVS, CDR2 FQNEAQ. CDR3 bases: TGTGCCAGCAGCTTAGGGCCATCCTACGAGCAGTACTTC. Amino acid sequence: CASSLGPSYEQYF. The whole variable domain, remainder taken from reference TRBV7-8 and TRBJ2-7, is GAGVSQSPRYKVAKRGQDVALRCDPISGHVSLFWYQQALGQGPEFLTYFQNEAQLDKSGLPSDRFFAERPEGSVSTLKIQRTQQEDSAVYLCASSLGPSYEQYFGPGTRLTVT.

The chain is built from TRBV2 and TRBJ2-3; 11 positions match TRBD1. The ends lost 6 bases at V and 6 bases at J; junction bases unmatched: 11. Per germline, CDR1 SNHLY and CDR2 FYNNEI. The CDR3 has 16 amino acids. In nucleotides, the CDR3 is TGTGCCAGCAGGAGGGTCTTAGGGACAGGGGGGGATACGCAGTATTTT. Translating gives CASRRVLGTGGDTQYF.

By proportion, this clone is medium-sized (0.01 to 0.1%). The chain joins TRBV20-1 to TRBJ1-1; TRBD1 might be the D (5 bases). CDR3 length: 11 residues. Trimming took off 6 bases at V and 1 base at J, with 6 bases between the two ends. Germline-derived CDR1 and CDR2 are DFQATT and SNEGSKA (reference sequence). CDR3 in DNA: TGCAGTGCCGGGGGGAACACTGAAGCTTTCTTT. Its translation is CSAGGNTEAFF.

The J gene is TRBJ1-3, the V gene TRBV7-2, with D hard to call. The V end was cut by 4 bases, the J end by 0 bases, with 7 bases between. The germline V gene has CDR1 SGHTA and CDR2 FQGNSA. The CDR3 consists of 14 residues. The CDR3 sequence is CASSSGFSGNTIYF. The CDR3 coding sequence is TGTGCCAGCAGCTCAGGTTTCTCTGGAAACACCATATATTTT.

This clone was detected only once. The chain joins TRBV11-2 to TRBJ2-1; D is unclear. V lost 2 bases to trimming and J lost 0 bases, with 11 bases between them. Germline V lookup: CDR1 SGHAT, CDR2 FQNNGV. CDR3 size: 16 residues. The DNA of the CDR3 is TGTGCCAGCAGCTTACATTCGGCGCCCTCCTACAATGAGCAGTTCTTC. Its protein is CASSLHSAPSYNEQFF.

By frequency in the sample, this clone is large. The CDR3 loop is CASVLPNTGELFF. The CDR3, as DNA: TGTGCCAGCGTACTGCCGAACACCGGGGAGCTGTTTTTT. J is TRBJ2-2 and V is TRBV6-5; D is ambiguous. The CDR3 runs 13 residues. Trimming stripped 8 bases from V and 0 bases from J, with 7 bases between. Germline assignment: CDR1 MNHEY and CDR2 SVGAGI.

This clone was counted between two and nine times. The chain couples TRBV5-5 to TRBJ1-2; D not certain. In germline, CDR1 is SGHKS, CDR2 YYEKEE (reference sequence). V lost 0 bases to trimming and J lost 2 bases, with 8 bases between them. This CDR3 contains 14 residues. In nucleotides, the CDR3 is TGTGCCAGCAGCTTGGGACCGCCAAACTATGGCTACACCTTC. Translation: CASSLGPPNYGYTF.

This clone is a singleton in its sample. The chain joins TRBV7-8 to TRBJ2-6; D remains ambiguous. The CDR3 runs 19 residues. Germline V gene data show CDR1 as SGHVS and CDR2 as FQNEAQ. V was cut by 5 bases and J by 5 bases, with 25 bases left in between. CDR3 region: CASSGQTFTHKSRANVLTF. The CDR3, as DNA: TGTGCCAGCAGCGGTCAAACGTTTACCCACAAAAGTCGGGCCAACGTCCTGACTTTC.

This chain connects TRBV2 to TRBJ2-3; 14 nucleotides line up with TRBD2. J lost 4 bases, V lost 6 bases, and 6 bases had no gene match. Per germline, CDR1 SNHLY and CDR2 FYNNEI. CDR3 length: 16 residues. The CDR3 DNA sequence: TGTGCCAGCAGCCCGGGACTAGCGGGAGCCGCAGATACGCAGTATTTT. Translation gives CASSPGLAGAADTQYF.